This TCR beta chain was captured in a study of blood T cells in healthy people across ages. Germline values: CDR1 MNHNY, CDR2 SVGAGI (reference sequence). CDR3 length: 15 amino acids. Trimming left V 2 bases short and J 5 bases short, with 12 bases between. Roughly 10 milliliters was the volume of peripheral blood drawn from each donor. PCR was performed a second time for roughly 6 to 12 cycles using a sample-barcoded 5' primer and a J-beta primer mix. Every cDNA was tagged by a template-switch adaptor with 12 random nucleotides. TCRdb independently ran MiXCR on the 5' RACE reads; one entry per CDR3 protein. The table records approximately 680,000 distinct CDR3 sequences, approximately 30% of them present only once.

Sequencing was done on a sample of blood. This clonotype originated in an elderly woman in good health. V is TRBV6-6 and J is TRBJ1-4; D perhaps matches TRBD1 (5 bases). The chain's CDR3 is CASSYTGTENEKLFF. DNA of the CDR3: TGTGCCAGCAGTTACACCGGGACCGAGAATGAAAAACTGTTTTTT.